Shown below are 24 T cell receptor beta chains from a single sample sequenced in a study of shared clonotypes between healthy human individuals. Profiled with immunoSEQ multiplex PCR; TCRdb holds only in-frame clones, not every one. The repertoire holds 2 million to 2.5 million clones, under 97% seen once, with more than 0.1% in the top ten. Input material: naive CD4+ T cells sorted from blood. Subset: CD45RA+ positively selected. All receptors derive from a young man in good health.

The chain joins TRBV14 to TRBJ2-2, with 9 bases fitting TRBD2. The CDR3 contains 16 residues. CDR1 and CDR2 (germline): SGHDN, FVKESK. Trimming at V came to 5 bases and at J to 4 bases, leaving 8 bases not matched to a gene. CDR3 sequence: CASSERLAAGTGELFF. The CDR3 DNA follows: TGTGCCAGCAGCGAACGACTAGCGGCAGGCACCGGGGAGCTGTTTTTT.

This clone showed up just once. The sample contains more than one DNA sequence encoding this CDR3. The chain links TRBV7-3 to TRBJ2-3, with 7 positions matching TRBD2. The CDR3 is 15 amino acids. CDR1 is SGHTA, CDR2 FQGTGA, per germline. V was pared by 2 bases and J by 4 bases, with 6 bases of the junction left unmatched. The CDR3 DNA reads TGTGCCAGCAGCTTAGGTACGGGGGGAGCAGATACGCAGTATTTT. Translation: CASSLGTGGADTQYF.

The chain joins TRBV28 to TRBJ1-1; D remains ambiguous. The CDR3 has 12 residues. Germline CDR1 is MDHEN and CDR2 is SYDVKM. V shed 0 bases and J shed 5 bases, with 4 bases lying between them. CDR3 DNA sequence: TGTGCCAGCAGTTTATGGGAGACTGAAGCTTTCTTT. It encodes CASSLWETEAFF.

This sequence joins TRBV5-1 and TRBJ1-1; 7 bases match TRBD1. Germline V gene data show CDR1 as SGHRS and CDR2 as YFSETQ. There are 15 residues in the CDR3. The V segment lost 2 bases and the J segment 1 base; nucleotides outside the gene matches: 5. CDR3 sequence reads: CASSFSGQTNTEAFF. The CDR3 nucleotides read TGCGCCAGCAGCTTCTCGGGACAGACGAACACTGAAGCTTTCTTT.

This chain joins TRBV5-1 and TRBJ2-7, with 7 nucleotides matching TRBD1. The germline CDR1 and CDR2 sequences are SGHRS and YFSETQ. Losses at the gene ends were 1 base for V and 2 bases for J; bases not matched to a gene: 15. CDR3 size: 18 residues. The CDR3 sequence: CASSLRRGQEYWAYEQYF. CDR3 sequence (DNA): TGCGCCAGCAGCTTGCGCCGAGGACAGGAATATTGGGCCTACGAGCAGTACTTC.

V gene TRBV6-1 combines with J gene TRBJ1-1, with D uncertain. CDR3 size: 13 residues. Germline-derived CDR1 and CDR2 are MNHNS and SASEGT. V shed 7 bases and J shed 1 base, with 10 bases lying between them. CDR3 amino acids: CASTHTANTEAFF. For the CDR3, the DNA is TGTGCCAGCACTCATACAGCGAACACTGAAGCTTTCTTT.

This chain joins TRBV11-2 and TRBJ2-3; possibly TRBD2 for D (5 bases). The CDR3 extends over 14 amino acids. Trimming shortened V by 1 base and J by 6 bases, and 11 bases separated the two germline ends. Germline CDR1 reads SGHAT; CDR2 reads FQNNGV. Written as DNA, the CDR3 is TGTGCCAGCAGCTTAGTCGGGGTTGGGGATACGCAGTATTTT. The encoded protein is CASSLVGVGDTQYF.

The J gene is TRBJ1-5, the V gene TRBV18; a weak D match, TRBD1 (6 bases). V lost 6 bases and J lost 0, with 15 bases in between. This CDR3 has 16 residues. Per the germline V gene, CDR1 is KGHSH and CDR2 is LQKENI. The CDR3 DNA reads as TGTGCCAGCTCCTCTCAAGGGGGGGGTAGCAATCAGCCCCAGCATTTT. As protein: CASSSQGGGSNQPQHF.

The gene calls are TRBV7-2 and TRBJ2-4; D is unclear. V was shortened by 5 bases and J by 8 bases, with 16 bases between the two germline ends. The CDR3 consists of 14 residues. CDR1 and CDR2 (germline): SGHTA, FQGNSA. CDR3 residues: CASSPGFSKDIQYF. The CDR3, as DNA: TGTGCCAGCAGCCCTGGGTTCTCTAAGGACATTCAGTACTTC.

V and J are TRBV25-1 and TRBJ2-1; perhaps TRBD2 as D (5 bases). There are 14 residues in the CDR3. The V end lost 3 bases, the J end lost 3 bases, and 9 bases lay between the germline ends. The germline CDR1 and CDR2 sequences are MGHDK and SYGVNS. The DNA for the CDR3 is TGTGCCAGCAGTGAGACGGGGTTCTACAATGAGCAGTTCTTC. Residues: CASSETGFYNEQFF. The whole variable domain, filled in from reference TRBV25-1 and TRBJ2-1, reads EADIYQTPRYLVIGTGKKITLECSQTMGHDKMYWYQQDPGMELHLIHYSYGVNSTEKGDLSSESTVSRIRTEHFPLTLESARPSHTSQYLCASSETGFYNEQFFGPGTRLTVL.

The rearrangement uses TRBV11-2 and TRBJ2-3; 8 bases are shared with TRBD1. Germline V gene sequence: CDR1 SGHAT, CDR2 FQNNGV. This CDR3 has 15 residues. With 1 base clipped from V and 6 bases from J, the junction kept 6 bases outside the gene matches. The CDR3 is CASSLVPGGADTQYF. The CDR3 DNA sequence: TGTGCCAGCAGCTTAGTACCAGGGGGCGCGGATACGCAGTATTTT.

J is TRBJ1-2 and V is TRBV7-9; 9 bases align to TRBD1. CDR1 and CDR2 (germline): SEHNR, FQNEAQ (reference sequence). Germline trimming cut 1 base from V and 2 bases from J; bases unmatched to any gene: 2. The CDR3 runs 15 residues. CDR3 sequence: CASSLGTGANYGYTF. CDR3 bases: TGTGCCAGCAGCTTAGGGACAGGGGCAAACTATGGCTACACCTTC.

The chain uses TRBV19 and TRBJ2-2; no definite D call. CDR1 is LNHDA and CDR2 is SQIVND in the germline V gene (reference sequence). V was pared by 4 bases and J by 4 bases, with 4 bases between. The CDR3 runs 12 residues. The CDR3 nucleotides are TGTGCCAGTAGTAGCCTCACCGGGGAGCTGTTTTTT. Protein sequence: CASSSLTGELFF.

The gene calls are TRBV19 and TRBJ1-3, with D possibly TRBD1 on 5 matching bases. This CDR3 spans 15 amino acids. Germline V gives CDR1 LNHDA, CDR2 SQIVND (reference sequence). With 5 bases removed from V and 0 bases from J, the gap between germline ends came to 11 bases. CDR3 in DNA: TGTGCCAGTAGTGGGACTGTCAGCTCTGGAAACACCATATATTTT. It codes for CASSGTVSSGNTIYF. The entire variable domain, with the rest obtained from reference TRBV19 and TRBJ1-3, is as follows: DGGITQSPKYLFRKEGQNVTLSCEQNLNHDAMYWYRQDPGQGLRLIYYSQIVNDFQKGDIAEGYSVSREKKESFPLTVTSAQKNPTAFYLCASSGTVSSGNTIYFGEGSWLTVV.

J is TRBJ1-5 and V is TRBV6-1; 7 nucleotides agree with TRBD1. The CDR3 is 15 residues long. V lost 6 bases, J lost 4 bases, and 9 bases stayed unmatched. Germline values: CDR1 MNHNS, CDR2 SASEGT. The CDR3 coding sequence is TGTGCCAGCAGAACCACGACAGGGCCAAATCAGCCCCAGCATTTT. This codes for CASRTTTGPNQPQHF.

The rearrangement links TRBV29-1 to TRBJ2-7, with D perhaps assigned TRBD1 or TRBD2 (5 bases each). V was shortened by 4 bases and J by 2 bases, with 15 bases between the two germline ends. Per germline, CDR1 SQVTM and CDR2 ANQGSEA. The CDR3 spans 14 residues. DNA of the CDR3: TGCAGCGTTGGGATGGGGGAGTCTACCTACGAGCAGTACTTC. Translating it yields CSVGMGESTYEQYF.

The V call is TRBV7-9, the J call TRBJ2-7; TRBD1 might be the D (6 bases). Trimming took 5 bases from V and 1 from J, leaving 12 bases between them. The germline V gene has CDR1 SEHNR and CDR2 FQNEAQ (reference sequence). The CDR3 sequence is 14 residues long. CDR3 in amino acids: CASSPGGQSYEQYF. The CDR3 DNA is TGTGCCAGCAGCCCAGGAGGACAGTCCTACGAGCAGTACTTC.

This chain uses TRBV7-8 with TRBJ2-7, with 7 bases identical to TRBD1. Germline V lookup: CDR1 SGHVS, CDR2 FQNEAQ. Trimming at V came to 1 base and at J to 2 bases, leaving 11 bases not matched to a gene. The CDR3 runs to 17 residues. The CDR3 here is CASSLGYGTGDTYEQYF. The CDR3 bases are TGTGCCAGCAGCTTAGGGTACGGAACAGGGGATACCTACGAGCAGTACTTC.

The chain carries TRBV20-1 and TRBJ2-3; the match to TRBD2 covers 9 bases. The germline V gene encodes CDR1 DFQATT and CDR2 SNEGSKA (reference sequence). The CDR3 contains 11 residues. The CDR3 here is CTAGGTDTQYF. CDR3 bases: TGCACCGCGGGGGGGACAGATACGCAGTATTTT.

The chain has TRBV5-8 and TRBJ1-4, with 9 bases that match TRBD1. V trimming: 4 bases; J trimming: 6 bases; junction bases outside the gene matches: 4. The CDR3 covers 14 residues. Germline V gene lookup returns CDR1 SGHTS and CDR2 YDEGEE. CDR3 amino acids: CASSVGQGDEKLFF. The DNA of the CDR3 is TGTGCCAGCAGCGTGGGACAGGGCGATGAAAAACTGTTTTTT.

CDR3 coding DNA: TGTGCCAGCTTCCCACCCTACGGGGCGGCGACAGATACGCAGTATTTT. Its protein is CASFPPYGAATDTQYF. The chain carries TRBV28 and TRBJ2-3; perhaps D is TRBD1 or TRBD2 (5 bases each). This CDR3 region has 16 residues. Germline loops: CDR1 MDHEN, CDR2 SYDVKM. The V gene lost 8 bases and the J gene lost 3 bases, with 21 bases spanning the gap.

The CDR3 coding sequence is TGTGCCAGCAGTTACAAACGGGACAGGGGGTACGAAAAACTGTTTTTT. Protein product: CASSYKRDRGYEKLFF. This sequence joins TRBV6-6 and TRBJ1-4; TRBD1 matches 11 bases. Germline CDR1 is MNHNY and CDR2 is SVGAGI (reference sequence). J lost 8 bases, V lost 2 bases, and 7 bases had no gene match. This CDR3 is 16 amino acids long.

The chain carries TRBV7-9 and TRBJ2-2, with 8 bases that match TRBD2. This CDR3 contains 14 residues. CDR1 SEHNR and CDR2 FQNEAQ come from the germline V gene (reference sequence). Trimming took 5 bases from V and 7 from J; bases not matched to a gene: 6. For the CDR3, the DNA is TGTGCCAGCAGCCCGGGACTAGGGGGCGGGGAGCTGTTTTTT. Protein: CASSPGLGGGELFF.

This clone was recorded only once. This sample includes further DNA sequences coding for the same CDR3. The V call is TRBV29-1, the J call TRBJ2-7; TRBD2 matches 9 bases. Per the germline V gene, CDR1 is SQVTM and CDR2 is ANQGSEA. Trimming cost V 3 bases and J 4 bases; bases outside gene matches: 1. The CDR3 is made up of 12 amino acids. The DNA for the CDR3 is TGCAGCGTTGAGCGGGGGGGTTACGAGCAGTACTTC. Translation gives CSVERGGYEQYF.